This TCR beta chain appears in the sequencing data of a study of blood T cell repertoires in COVID-19. The CDR3 spans 14 residues. Trimming cost V 0 bases and J 2 bases, with 8 bases left between them. Germline CDR1 is MNHEY and CDR2 is SMNVEV (reference sequence). In the original processing: Nucleated cell counts were estimated from reference gene primer amplification. Assay: immunoSEQ multiplex PCR; the TCRdb copy retains only in-frame clones and omits some. Clonal size and the V and J genes are those of that table, whereas D and trimming came from the DNA. The sample yields about 260,000 clones, approximately 88% seen once.

The V call is TRBV27, the J call TRBJ2-7; weak D call: TRBD2 (7 bases). Sequenced material: peripheral blood. This clonotype was obtained from a human donor in a cohort sampled during active COVID-19. The CDR3 sequence is CASSLSRGPYEQYF. The CDR3 region has the DNA TGTGCCAGCAGTTTATCGCGGGGGCCCTACGAGCAGTACTTC.